The 13 T cell receptor beta chains in this list originate from one sample, sequenced in a study of multiple sclerosis patients with progressive multifocal leukoencephalopathy. Sequencing used immunoSEQ multiplex PCR; TCRdb keeps in-frame clones, though not all of them. The sample has about 28,000 clones; about 90% are singletons. Time point here: around eleven months of natalizumab therapy. The specimen comprised PBMCs, sampled from a patient treated with natalizumab. Receptors originate from a human donor with multiple sclerosis.

Here the CDR3 reads CAISSRGVGGNSPLHF. The CDR3 region has the DNA TGTGCCATCAGTTCCCGAGGGGTAGGGGGGAATTCACCCCTCCACTTT. The V gene is TRBV10-3, the J gene TRBJ1-6; a weak D match, TRBD1 (6 bases). V lost 5 bases and J lost 7, with 18 bases in between. The CDR3 is 16 residues long. Germline CDR1 reads ENHRY; CDR2 reads SYGVKD.

This clone was counted once. The rearrangement joins TRBV30 to TRBJ1-2, with D uncertain. The CDR3 runs to 14 residues. The V end lost 5 bases, the J end lost 0 bases, and 13 bases lay between the germline ends. Germline CDR1 and CDR2: GTSNPN and SVGIG (reference sequence). Here the CDR3 DNA reads TGTGCCTGGGGCCCCCGGGTCGCTAACTATGGCTACACCTTC. Protein: CAWGPRVANYGYTF.

CDR3 sequence (DNA): TGTGCCAGCAGCTTAACTGGGGGCACTGGCTACACCTTC. Protein: CASSLTGGTGYTF. This chain uses TRBV7-2 with TRBJ1-2; tentatively, D is TRBD1 (6 bases). V was pared by 2 bases and J by 7 bases, with 11 bases between. This CDR3 comprises 13 residues. CDR1 and CDR2 from the germline V gene are SGHTA and FQGNSA.

This clone is a singleton in its sample. This chain connects TRBV6-6 to TRBJ2-3; no reliable D call. CDR1 is MNHNY and CDR2 is SVGAGI in the germline V gene (reference sequence). This CDR3 contains 14 residues. Between the trimmed V and J ends, which lost 0 bases and 0 bases, there was a span of 4 bases. The CDR3 reads CASSYSDSTDTQYF. The CDR3 DNA sequence: TGTGCCAGCAGTTACTCGGACAGCACAGATACGCAGTATTTT.

The chain links TRBV7-9 to TRBJ1-2, with 9 bases identical to TRBD1. Germline trimming cut 4 bases from V and 3 bases from J; bases unmatched to any gene: 12. From germline, CDR1 is SEHNR and CDR2 FQNEAQ (reference sequence). The CDR3 consists of 17 residues. This CDR3 reads CASSSDFSGQGYYGYTF. The CDR3 DNA is TGTGCCAGCAGCTCAGATTTCTCCGGACAGGGGTACTATGGCTACACCTTC.

The genes are TRBV19 and TRBJ2-3, with 7 bases lining up with TRBD2. Trimming removed 4 bases from V and 6 bases from J; junction bases left unmatched: 4. The CDR3 runs to 13 residues. Looked up from germline, CDR1 is LNHDA and CDR2 is SQIVND (reference sequence). The CDR3 here is CASSRRGGDTQYF. The CDR3 coding sequence is TGTGCCAGTAGTAGACGCGGGGGTGATACGCAGTATTTT.

The chain joins TRBV27 to TRBJ2-7, with D perhaps matching TRBD1 or TRBD2 (5 bases each). This CDR3 contains 14 residues. Germline assignment: CDR1 MNHEY and CDR2 SMNVEV (reference sequence). V lost 4 bases to trimming and J lost 4 bases, with 14 bases between them. The CDR3 region has the DNA TGTGCCAGCAGTTCCGGGGCAGGGTGGTACGAGCAGTACTTC. Translated: CASSSGAGWYEQYF.

This rearrangement joins TRBV2 to TRBJ2-2; D is unresolved. The ends were cut back, 6 bases at V and 3 bases at J, with 5 bases in the middle. Looked up from germline, CDR1 is SNHLY and CDR2 is FYNNEI. The CDR3 covers 12 residues. DNA of the CDR3: TGTGCCAGCAGGGCCGACACCGGGGAGCTGTTTTTT. Its translation: CASRADTGELFF.

This chain joins TRBV7-2 and TRBJ1-5; maybe TRBD1 (5 bases). This CDR3 spans 14 amino acids. The V gene's germline CDR1 is SGHTA and CDR2 FQGNSA. The ends were cut back, 8 bases at V and 2 bases at J, with 13 bases in the middle. CDR3 residues: CASGTQGGNQPQHF. The CDR3, as DNA: TGTGCCAGCGGCACCCAGGGTGGCAATCAGCCCCAGCATTTT.

The chain recombines TRBV11-2 with TRBJ2-7, with 11 bases lining up with TRBD2. V trimming: 4 bases; J trimming: 2 bases; junction bases outside the gene matches: 7. From germline, CDR1 is SGHAT and CDR2 FQNNGV. The CDR3 contains 16 residues. The CDR3 region has the DNA TGTGCCAGCAGCTCGCACTCGGGACTAGCGGCCTACGAGCAGTACTTC. The encoded protein is CASSSHSGLAAYEQYF.

The chain links TRBV6-1 to TRBJ1-2; D perhaps matches TRBD1 (5 bases). This CDR3 has 15 residues. CDR1 is MNHNS and CDR2 is SASEGT in the germline V gene. V was clipped by 8 bases and J by 1 base, with 17 bases between them. CDR3 DNA: TGTGCCAGCCACCCCAATCCGACAGTTAACTATGGCTACACCTTC. Amino acids: CASHPNPTVNYGYTF.

The chain links TRBV6-1 to TRBJ1-4; TRBD1 is a possible D gene (6 bases). CDR3 length equals 14 residues. V dropped 6 bases and J dropped 0 bases, with 8 bases sitting between them. Germline V gene sequence: CDR1 MNHNS, CDR2 SASEGT. The DNA of the CDR3 is TGTGCCAGCAGGACAGGCCCAACTAATGAAAAACTGTTTTTT. This gives the protein CASRTGPTNEKLFF.

This chain uses TRBV6-5 with TRBJ1-1; D unresolved. Germline V gene lookup returns CDR1 MNHEY and CDR2 SVGAGI. There are 14 residues in the CDR3. The V end lost 4 bases, the J end lost 2 bases, and 11 bases lay between the germline ends. In DNA form, the CDR3 reads TGTGCCAGCAGTTTATCGGGGATTAACACTGAAGCTTTCTTT. This gives the protein CASSLSGINTEAFF.